The 8 T cell receptor beta chains in this list originate from one sample, sequenced in a study of blood T cell repertoires in COVID-19. The table came from immunoSEQ multiplex PCR; TCRdb's copy has only in-frame clones and leaves some out. The sample holds 80,000 to 90,000 clones, approximately 79% seen once. Input material: peripheral blood. These TCRs come from a man between 70 and 80 years old with acute or convalescent COVID-19.

This clone appeared a single time. The J gene is TRBJ1-6, the V gene TRBV7-8; 9 nucleotides line up with TRBD1. V was pared by 3 bases and J by 8 bases, with 2 bases of the junction left unmatched. This CDR3 contains 14 residues. Looked up from germline, CDR1 is SGHVS and CDR2 is FQNEAQ. DNA for the CDR3: TGTGCCAGCAGCTTCAGGACAGGGGATTCACCCCTCCACTTT. Encoded protein: CASSFRTGDSPLHF.

The chain joins TRBV2 to TRBJ1-2; D unclear. With 6 bases removed from V and 2 bases from J, the gap between germline ends came to 10 bases. The CDR3 extends over 13 amino acids. CDR1 SNHLY and CDR2 FYNNEI come from the germline V gene. CDR3 sequence (DNA): TGTGCCAGCAGCGGCGGGAGGAACTATGGCTACACCTTC. Protein sequence: CASSGGRNYGYTF.

The chain couples TRBV10-1 to TRBJ1-2, with a possible D match to TRBD1 (5 bases). Trimming removed 5 bases from V and 3 bases from J, with 16 bases in between. Germline values: CDR1 WNHNN, CDR2 SYGVQD (reference sequence). This CDR3 spans 15 amino acids. The CDR3 is CASSMGPGRDYGYTF. The CDR3 bases are TGCGCCAGCAGTATGGGGCCCGGGCGAGACTATGGCTACACCTTC.

The V call is TRBV28, the J call TRBJ2-2, with TRBD2 identical over 11 bases. The junction had 3 bases not matched to a gene; V was cut back by 5 bases and J by 7 bases. Germline V lookup: CDR1 MDHEN, CDR2 SYDVKM. The length of the CDR3 is 14 residues. CDR3 nucleotides: TGTGCCAGCAGTCGGGGGACTAGCGGCGGGGAGCTGTTTTTT. Translated, it gives CASSRGTSGGELFF. Drawing the rest from reference TRBV28 and TRBJ2-2, the complete variable domain is DVKVTQSSRYLVKRTGEKVFLECVQDMDHENMFWYRQDPGLGLRLIYFSYDVKMKEKGDIPEGYSVSREKKERFSLILESASTNQTSMYLCASSRGTSGGELFFGEGSRLTVL.

The J gene is TRBJ1-3, the V gene TRBV20-1; TRBD1 matches 7 bases. V was clipped by 3 bases and J by 0 bases; unmatched bases: 2. Germline V lookup: CDR1 DFQATT, CDR2 SNEGSKA (reference sequence). The CDR3 extends over 14 amino acids. CDR3 region: CSASTGVSGNTIYF. The DNA of the CDR3 is TGCAGTGCTAGTACAGGGGTCTCTGGAAACACCATATATTTT.

The V and J genes are TRBV27 and TRBJ1-2; the match to TRBD1 covers 10 bases. CDR1 is MNHEY, CDR2 SMNVEV, per germline (reference sequence). The CDR3 extends over 14 amino acids. The V segment lost 4 bases and the J segment 5 bases; nucleotides outside the gene matches: 4. In DNA form, the CDR3 reads TGTGCCAGCAGTTATGACAGGGGGCAATATGGCTACACCTTC. Translating gives CASSYDRGQYGYTF.

The J gene is TRBJ2-1, the V gene TRBV3-1 (or the pseudogene TRBV3-2), with D unclear. V was trimmed by 4 bases and J by 8 bases, leaving 6 bases between them. There are 11 residues in the CDR3. CDR1 is LGHDT, CDR2 YNNKEL, per germline (reference sequence). The CDR3 nucleotides are TGTGCCAGCAGCCCAGGTCATGAGCAGTTCTTC. Protein product: CASSPGHEQFF.

CDR3 bases: TGTGCCAGCAGCTTGGATGGAGGGTGGGGCACTGAAGCTTTCTTT. As protein: CASSLDGGWGTEAFF. The genes are TRBV5-6 and TRBJ1-1; no clear D gene. The CDR3 has 15 residues. V lost 0 bases and J lost 4, with 13 bases in between. Germline lookup yields CDR1 SGHDT and CDR2 YYEEEE.